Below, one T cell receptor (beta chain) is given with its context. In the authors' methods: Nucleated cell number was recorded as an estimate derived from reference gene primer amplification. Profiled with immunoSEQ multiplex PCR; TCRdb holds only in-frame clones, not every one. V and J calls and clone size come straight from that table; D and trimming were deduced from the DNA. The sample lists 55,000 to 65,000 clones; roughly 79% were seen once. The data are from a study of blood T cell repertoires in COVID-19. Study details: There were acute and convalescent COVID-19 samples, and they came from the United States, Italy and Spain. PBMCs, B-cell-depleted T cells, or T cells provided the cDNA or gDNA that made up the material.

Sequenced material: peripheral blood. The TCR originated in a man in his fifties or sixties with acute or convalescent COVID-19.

CDR3 in amino acids: CASSDRQEGQPQHF. CDR3 coding DNA: TGTGCCAGCAGCGACCGACAGGAAGGTCAGCCCCAGCATTTT. This chain links TRBV7-2 with TRBJ1-5; tentative D call: TRBD1 (6 bases). CDR1 is SGHTA and CDR2 is FQGNSA in the germline V gene. The CDR3 spans 14 residues. Trimming removed 5 bases from V and 6 bases from J, with 14 bases in between.